Below, one T cell receptor (beta chain) is given with its context. Antigen: not known. This sequence may be a read error, since a much larger clone differs from it by one base. This CDR3 is built from 13 residues. Germline-derived CDR1 and CDR2 are SGHKS and YYEKEE (reference sequence). The entry originates in a study of breast tumors, draining lymph nodes, adjacent tissues. Whole-study findings and limits: Luminal-like breast cancer showed significantly higher tumor–nontumor repertoire similarity than basal-like. Findings are consistent with lymph node origin and intratumoral expansion of most tumor T cells. That most tumor T cells come from lymph nodes remained unproven.

Samples came from axillary lymph nodes draining the breast cancer. MiXCR, run by TCRdb on the multiplex PCR reads, gives a single entry per CDR3 protein. Altogether approximately 130,000 distinct CDR3 sequences are present, 20% to 25% being singletons, with the ten largest covering roughly 2.7%. Sequenced sample: axillary lymph node tissue. The receptor's source is a female donor with breast cancer. Some clones in this sample may be carry-over from other donors' samples. The V and J genes are TRBV5-5 and TRBJ2-3; either TRBD1 or TRBD2 may supply D (6 bases each). CDR3 sequence: CASSLEGEDTHYF. In DNA form, the CDR3 reads TGTGCCAGCAGCTTGGAGGGGGAGGATACGCACTATTTT.